This is a list of T cell receptor beta chains from one sample in a study of T cell responses to AZD1222 COVID-19 vaccine. The protocol was immunoSEQ multiplex PCR, while the TCRdb copy is restricted to in-frame clones and leaves out a portion. The sample shows about 140,000 clones, 85% to 90% of them seen only once. The sample consisted of peripheral blood, taken 28 days after the second AZD1222 dose. The receptors stem from an adult who received the AZD1222 COVID-19 vaccine. Both conserved end residues are part of each CDR3. A D gene is named only where the DNA matches it firmly. Size is omitted from some rows. Given values are once, few, many or a class for expanded clones.

J gene	V gene	clone size	D gene	CDR3 protein	CDR3 DNA
TRBJ2-6	TRBV9	.	.	CASSEATRTAVPTGANVLTF	TGTGCCAGCAGCGAGGCCACTAGGACAGCAGTTCCAACTGGGGCCAACGTCCTGACTTTC
TRBJ1-6	TRBV20-1	once	.	CSASGARVNSPLHF	TGCAGTGCTAGTGGGGCCAGGGTTAATTCACCCCTCCACTTT
TRBJ1-2	TRBV28	.	.	CASSLPHDGYTF	TGTGCCAGCAGTTTACCCCACGATGGCTACACCTTC
TRBJ2-2	TRBV7-6	.	TRBD1	CASSAGTGGWELFF	TGTGCCAGCAGCGCCGGGACAGGGGGCTGGGAGCTGTTTTTT
TRBJ2-5	TRBV2	once	TRBD1	CASSEEGQGMETQYF	TGTGCCAGCAGTGAAGAGGGACAGGGTATGGAGACCCAGTACTTC
TRBJ2-3	TRBV11-2	few	TRBD1	CASSFTGQGSTDTQYF	TGTGCCAGCAGCTTCACCGGACAGGGGAGCACAGATACGCAGTATTTT
TRBJ1-5	TRBV6-5	.	.	CAGSGGQDQPQHF	TGTGCCGGGTCGGGGGGCCAGGATCAGCCCCAGCATTTT
TRBJ1-5	TRBV10-3	.	TRBD1	CAISGGQGNSNQPQHF	TGTGCCATCAGTGGAGGACAGGGGAATAGCAATCAGCCCCAGCATTTT
TRBJ1-1	TRBV7-2	.	.	CASSLARTGEAFF	TGTGCCAGCAGCTTAGCGAGAACAGGGGAAGCTTTCTTT
TRBJ2-1	TRBV7-9	.	TRBD1	CASSLVGTGNVAEQFF	TGTGCCAGCAGCTTAGTAGGGACAGGGAACGTTGCTGAGCAGTTCTTC
TRBJ1-3	TRBV6-5	.	.	CASSYSQGSGNTIYF	TGTGCCAGCAGTTACTCACAGGGTTCTGGAAACACCATATATTTT